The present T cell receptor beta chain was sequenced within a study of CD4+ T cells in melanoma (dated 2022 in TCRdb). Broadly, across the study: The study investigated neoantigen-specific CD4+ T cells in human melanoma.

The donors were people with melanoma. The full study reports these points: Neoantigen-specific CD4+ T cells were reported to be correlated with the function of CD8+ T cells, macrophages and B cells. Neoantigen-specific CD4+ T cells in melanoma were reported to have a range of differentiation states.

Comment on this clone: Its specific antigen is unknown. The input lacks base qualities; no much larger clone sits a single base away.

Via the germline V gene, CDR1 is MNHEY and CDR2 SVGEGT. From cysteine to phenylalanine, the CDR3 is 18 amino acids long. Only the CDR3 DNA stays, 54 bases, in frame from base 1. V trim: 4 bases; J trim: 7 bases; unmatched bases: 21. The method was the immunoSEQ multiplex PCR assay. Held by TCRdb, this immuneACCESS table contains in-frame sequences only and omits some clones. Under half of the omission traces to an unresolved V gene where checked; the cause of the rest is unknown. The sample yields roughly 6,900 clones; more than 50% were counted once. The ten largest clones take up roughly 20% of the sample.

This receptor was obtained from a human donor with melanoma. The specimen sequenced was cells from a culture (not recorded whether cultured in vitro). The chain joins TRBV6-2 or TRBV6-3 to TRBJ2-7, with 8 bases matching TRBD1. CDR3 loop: CASSSRFASAGGPGEQYF. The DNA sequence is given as TGTGCCAGCAGTTCCCGTTTTGCGAGTGCAGGGGGCCCGGGTGAGCAGTACTTC.